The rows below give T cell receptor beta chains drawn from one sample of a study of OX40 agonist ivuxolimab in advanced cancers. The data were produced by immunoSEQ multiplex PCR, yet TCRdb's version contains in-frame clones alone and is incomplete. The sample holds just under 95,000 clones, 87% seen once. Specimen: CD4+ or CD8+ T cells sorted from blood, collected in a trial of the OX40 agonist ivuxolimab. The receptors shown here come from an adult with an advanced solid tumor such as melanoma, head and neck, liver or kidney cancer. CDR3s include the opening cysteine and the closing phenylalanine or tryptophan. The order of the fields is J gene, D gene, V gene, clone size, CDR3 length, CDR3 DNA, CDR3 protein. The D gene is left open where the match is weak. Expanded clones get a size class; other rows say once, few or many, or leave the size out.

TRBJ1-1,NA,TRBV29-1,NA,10,TGCAGCGTTGGCAACACTGAAGCTTTCTTT,CSVGNTEAFF
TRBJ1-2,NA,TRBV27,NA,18,TGTGCCAGCAGTCCAATCACAGGACTGGAGGGAGCTAACTATGGCTACACCTTC,CASSPITGLEGANYGYTF
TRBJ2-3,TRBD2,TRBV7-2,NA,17,TGTGCCAGCAGCTTAGTAGGGCGGGGGGGCGCTGGGAATACGCAGTATTTT,CASSLVGRGGAGNTQYF
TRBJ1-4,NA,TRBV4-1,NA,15,TGCGCCAGCAGCACCCGAGACAGGTCGGGTGAAAAACTGTTTTTT,CASSTRDRSGEKLFF
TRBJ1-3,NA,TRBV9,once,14,TGTGCCAGCAGCGTAGCAGACAGGACCAACACCATATATTTT,CASSVADRTNTIYF
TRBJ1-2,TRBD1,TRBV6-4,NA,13,TGTGCCAGCCGATCGGAGGGGGCTGTACGCTACACCTTC,CASRSEGAVRYTF
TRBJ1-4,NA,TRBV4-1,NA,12,TGCGCCAGCAGCCAACCGTATGAAAAACTGTTTTTT,CASSQPYEKLFF
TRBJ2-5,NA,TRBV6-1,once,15,TGTGCCAGCAGTACCAGTAGGGGGGGTGGGGAGACCCAGTACTTC,CASSTSRGGGETQYF
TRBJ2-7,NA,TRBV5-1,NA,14,TGCGCCAGCAGCTTGGTCGGGGAGGCCTACGAGCAGTACTTC,CASSLVGEAYEQYF
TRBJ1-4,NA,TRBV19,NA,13,TGTGCCAGCGAGCCCGCAACTAATGAAAAACTGTTTTTT,CASEPATNEKLFF
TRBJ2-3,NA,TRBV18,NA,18,TGTGCCAGCTCACCAACGCCTAGGGGTCCTTCTAGCACAGATACGCAGTATTTT,CASSPTPRGPSSTDTQYF
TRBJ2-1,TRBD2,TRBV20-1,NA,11,TGCAGTGCAGTGGGAGGGGACGGCCAGTTCTTC,CSAVGGDGQFF
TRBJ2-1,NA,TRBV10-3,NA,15,TGTGCCATGTCTAAAGGGACCAGGGACGGGAATGAGCAGTTCTTC,CAMSKGTRDGNEQFF
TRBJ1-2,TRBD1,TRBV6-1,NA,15,TGTGCCAGCAGTTCCAACAGGGGGAGTCTCTATGGCTACACCTTC,CASSSNRGSLYGYTF
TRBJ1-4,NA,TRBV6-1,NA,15,TGTGCCAGCTCCGAAACCCAGGGGAAAGGTGAAAAACTGTTTTTT,CASSETQGKGEKLFF
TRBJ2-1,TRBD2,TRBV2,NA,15,TGTGCCAGCAGCCCGGGACTAGCGTGGTACAATGAGCAGTTCTTC,CASSPGLAWYNEQFF
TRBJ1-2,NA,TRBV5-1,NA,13,TGCGCCAGCAGCTTGGACGTTAAAAGTGGCTACACCTTC,CASSLDVKSGYTF
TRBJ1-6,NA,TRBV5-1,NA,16,TGCGCCAGCAGCTTGGACTCCGGACCGGGCAATTCACCCCTCCACTTT,CASSLDSGPGNSPLHF
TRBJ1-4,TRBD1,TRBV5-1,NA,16,TGCGCCAGCAGCTTGATCAGTGGGACAGGGAGTGAAAAACTGTTTTTT,CASSLISGTGSEKLFF
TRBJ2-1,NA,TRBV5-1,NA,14,TGCGCCAGCAGCAATAGCGGCTCCTACAATGAGCAGTTCTTC,CASSNSGSYNEQFF
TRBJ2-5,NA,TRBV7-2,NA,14,TGTGCCAGCAGCTCTACCCCGCACGAAGAGACCCAGTACTTC,CASSSTPHEETQYF
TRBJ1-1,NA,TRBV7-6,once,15,TGTGCCAGCAGCTTAGTTAGGGTGGGTTCGAGTGAAGCTTTCTTT,CASSLVRVGSSEAFF
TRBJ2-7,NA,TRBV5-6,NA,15,TGTGCCAGCAGCTTGGATCCCTCTGGGGTCTACGAGCAGTACTTC,CASSLDPSGVYEQYF
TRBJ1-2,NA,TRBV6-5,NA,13,TGTGCCAGCAGTCCCGACGGGCCCTATGGCTACACCTTC,CASSPDGPYGYTF
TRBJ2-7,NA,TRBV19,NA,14,TGTGCCAGTAGTAGACAGCTGAGCTCCTACGAGCAGTACTTC,CASSRQLSSYEQYF
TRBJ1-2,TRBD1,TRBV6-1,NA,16,TGTGCCAGCAGTGAATTGGAAGGACAGGCTTTCTATGGCTACACCTTC,CASSELEGQAFYGYTF
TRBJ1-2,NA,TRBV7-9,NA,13,TGTGCCAGCAGCTTACGAGGGGATCATGGCTACACCTTC,CASSLRGDHGYTF
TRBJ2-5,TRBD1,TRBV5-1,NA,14,TGCGCCAGCAGCGCGGACAGGGGCCAAGAGACCCAGTACTTC,CASSADRGQETQYF
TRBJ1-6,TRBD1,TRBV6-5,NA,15,TGTGCCAGCAGTTACTCGAGGGACAGGGGTTCACCCCTCCACTTT,CASSYSRDRGSPLHF
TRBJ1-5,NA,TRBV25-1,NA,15,TGTGCCAGCAGTGAAGGGGCATCGGGAAATCAGCCCCAGCATTTT,CASSEGASGNQPQHF
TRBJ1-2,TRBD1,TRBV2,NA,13,TGTGCCAGCAGTCGGGACAGTTCATATGGCTACACCTTC,CASSRDSSYGYTF
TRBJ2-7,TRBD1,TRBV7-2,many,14,TGTGCCAGCACCAACAACAGGGGGACCTACGAGCAGTACTTC,CASTNNRGTYEQYF
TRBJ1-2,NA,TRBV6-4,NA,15,TGTGCCAGCATCCCAGAGGCAGGGATCAGCTATGGCTACACCTTC,CASIPEAGISYGYTF
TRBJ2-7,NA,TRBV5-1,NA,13,TGCGCCAGCAGGCCGGACGGACTCTACGAGCAGTACTTC,CASRPDGLYEQYF
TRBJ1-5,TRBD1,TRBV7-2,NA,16,TGTGCCAGCAGCTTTTCGGGACAGGGGGCAGATCAGCCCCAGCATTTT,CASSFSGQGADQPQHF
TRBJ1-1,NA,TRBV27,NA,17,TGTGCCAGCAGTTTATCCTTTTACTCTGACAAGAACACTGAAGCTTTCTTT,CASSLSFYSDKNTEAFF
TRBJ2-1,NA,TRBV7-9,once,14,TGTGCCAGCAGCACATGGACTCTCTACAATGAGCAGTTCTTC,CASSTWTLYNEQFF
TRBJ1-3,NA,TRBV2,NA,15,TGTGCCAGCAGTGAAGGACAGGCGTCTGGAAACACCATATATTTT,CASSEGQASGNTIYF
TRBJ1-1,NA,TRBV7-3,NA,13,TGTGCCAGCAGTTGGACAGTGAACACTGAAGCTTTCTTT,CASSWTVNTEAFF
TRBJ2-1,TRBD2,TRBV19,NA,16,TGTGCCAGTAGTAGTGGGGGAGGGAGCTCCTACAATGAGCAGTTCTTC,CASSSGGGSSYNEQFF
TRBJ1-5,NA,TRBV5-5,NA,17,TGTGCCAGCAGCTTGGGTTTGCAGTTGGGTGGCAATCAGCCCCAGCATTTT,CASSLGLQLGGNQPQHF
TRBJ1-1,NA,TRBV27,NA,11,TGTGCCAGCAGTGGGGTAAAGGAAGCTTTCTTT,CASSGVKEAFF
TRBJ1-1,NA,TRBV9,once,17,TGTGCCAGCAGCGTCTCCGGGACGCCCGGGGGAGACACTGAAGCTTTCTTT,CASSVSGTPGGDTEAFF
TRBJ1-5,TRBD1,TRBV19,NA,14,TGTGCCAGTAGTAAACAGGGGAGGGAACAGCCCCAGCATTTT,CASSKQGREQPQHF
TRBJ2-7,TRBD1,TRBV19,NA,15,TGTGCCAGTAGTAGGGACAGGGAACCGACCTACGAGCAGTACTTC,CASSRDREPTYEQYF
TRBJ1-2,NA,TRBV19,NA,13,TGTGCCAGTAGTATCGAGAGCCAGGGTGGCTACACCTTC,CASSIESQGGYTF
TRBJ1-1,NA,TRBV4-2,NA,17,TGTGCCAGCAGCCAAGAACGGGCTTTTTCGATGAACACTGAAGCTTTCTTT,CASSQERAFSMNTEAFF
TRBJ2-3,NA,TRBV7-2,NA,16,TGTGCCAGCAGCTTAGGCGAGGGCCCGACCACAGATACGCAGTATTTT,CASSLGEGPTTDTQYF
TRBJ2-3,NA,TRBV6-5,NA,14,TGTGCCAGCAGCCTATGGGACCGCACAGATACGCAGTATTTT,CASSLWDRTDTQYF
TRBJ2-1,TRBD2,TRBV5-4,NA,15,TGTGCCAGCAGCTTGAGACTAGCGGGGGTAAATGAGCAGTTCTTC,CASSLRLAGVNEQFF
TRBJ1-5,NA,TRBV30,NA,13,TGTGCCTGGAGTGGGGGGGCCAATCAGCCCCAGCATTTT,CAWSGGANQPQHF
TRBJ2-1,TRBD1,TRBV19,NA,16,TGTGCCAGTACCCCCCCGGGACAGGGAAGTAACAATGAGCAGTTCTTC,CASTPPGQGSNNEQFF